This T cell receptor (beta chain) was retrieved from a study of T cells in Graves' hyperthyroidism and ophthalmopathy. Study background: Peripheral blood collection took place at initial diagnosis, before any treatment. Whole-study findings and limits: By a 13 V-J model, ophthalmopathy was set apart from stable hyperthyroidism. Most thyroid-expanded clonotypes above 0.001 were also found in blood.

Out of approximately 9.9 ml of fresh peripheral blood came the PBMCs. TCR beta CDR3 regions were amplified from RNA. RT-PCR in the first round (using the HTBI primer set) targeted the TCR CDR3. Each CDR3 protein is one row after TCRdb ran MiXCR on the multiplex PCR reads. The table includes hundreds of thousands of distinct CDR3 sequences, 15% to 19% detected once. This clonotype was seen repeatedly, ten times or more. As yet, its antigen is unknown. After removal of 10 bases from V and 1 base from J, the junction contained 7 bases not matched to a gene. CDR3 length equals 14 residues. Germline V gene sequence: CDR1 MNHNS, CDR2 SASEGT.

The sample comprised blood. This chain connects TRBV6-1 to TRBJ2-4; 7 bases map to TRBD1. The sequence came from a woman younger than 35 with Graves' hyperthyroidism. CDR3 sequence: CATQGEWAKNIQYF. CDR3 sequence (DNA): TGTGCCACCCAGGGGGAGTGGGCCAAAAACATTCAGTACTTC.